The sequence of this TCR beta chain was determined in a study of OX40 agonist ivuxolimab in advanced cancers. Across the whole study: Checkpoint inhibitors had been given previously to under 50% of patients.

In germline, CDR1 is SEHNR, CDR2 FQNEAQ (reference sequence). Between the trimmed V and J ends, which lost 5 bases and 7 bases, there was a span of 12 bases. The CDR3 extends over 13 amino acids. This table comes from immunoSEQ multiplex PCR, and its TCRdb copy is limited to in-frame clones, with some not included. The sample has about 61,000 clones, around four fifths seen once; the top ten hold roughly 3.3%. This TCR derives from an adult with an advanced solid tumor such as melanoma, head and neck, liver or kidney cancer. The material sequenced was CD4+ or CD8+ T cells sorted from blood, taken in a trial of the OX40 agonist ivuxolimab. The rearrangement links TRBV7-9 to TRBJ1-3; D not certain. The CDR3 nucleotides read TGTGCCAGCAGCGTCTCCCAGAGGAACACCATATATTTT. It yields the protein CASSVSQRNTIYF. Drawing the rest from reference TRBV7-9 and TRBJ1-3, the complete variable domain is DTGVSQNPRHKITKRGQNVTFRCDPISEHNRLYWYRQTLGQGPEFLTYFQNEAQLEKSRLLSDRFSAERPKGSFSTLEIQRTEQGDSAMYLCASSVSQRNTIYFGEGSWLTVV.